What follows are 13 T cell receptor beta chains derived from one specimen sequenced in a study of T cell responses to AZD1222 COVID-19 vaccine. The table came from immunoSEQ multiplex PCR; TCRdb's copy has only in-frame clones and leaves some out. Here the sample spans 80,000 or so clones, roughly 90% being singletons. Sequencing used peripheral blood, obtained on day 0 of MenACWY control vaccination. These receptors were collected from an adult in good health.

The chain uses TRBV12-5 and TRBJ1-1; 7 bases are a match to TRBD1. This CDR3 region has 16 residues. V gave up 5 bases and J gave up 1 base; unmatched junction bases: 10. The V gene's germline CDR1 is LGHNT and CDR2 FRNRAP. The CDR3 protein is CASGPTPDRSNTEAFF. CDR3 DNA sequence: TGTGCTAGTGGTCCCACCCCGGACAGGTCGAACACTGAAGCTTTCTTT. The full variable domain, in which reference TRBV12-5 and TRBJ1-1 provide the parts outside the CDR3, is DARVTQTPRHKVTEMGQEVTMRCQPILGHNTVFWYRQTMMQGLELLAYFRNRAPLDDSGMPKDRFSAEMPDATLATLKIQPSEPRDSAVYFCASGPTPDRSNTEAFFGQGTRLTVV.

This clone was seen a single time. The CDR3 DNA reads as TGTGCCATCAGTGAGCAGGGGCCTCTCTATGGCTACACCTTC. It codes for CAISEQGPLYGYTF. V usage is TRBV10-3 and J usage is TRBJ1-2, with D perhaps TRBD1 (6 bases). Between the trimmed V and J ends, which lost 2 bases and 4 bases, there was a span of 11 bases. The CDR3 sequence is 14 residues long. Germline lookup yields CDR1 ENHRY and CDR2 SYGVKD.

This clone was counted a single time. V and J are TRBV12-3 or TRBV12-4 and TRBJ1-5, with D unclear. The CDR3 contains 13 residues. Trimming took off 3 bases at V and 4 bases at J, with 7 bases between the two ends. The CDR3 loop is CASSFRGNQPQHF. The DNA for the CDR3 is TGTGCCAGCAGTTTCCGTGGAAATCAGCCCCAGCATTTT.

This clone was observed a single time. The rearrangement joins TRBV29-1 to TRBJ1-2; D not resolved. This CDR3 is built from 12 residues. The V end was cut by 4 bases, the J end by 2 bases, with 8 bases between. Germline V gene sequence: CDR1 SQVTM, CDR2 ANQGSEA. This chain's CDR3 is CSVGWANYGYTF. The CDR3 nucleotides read TGCAGCGTTGGTTGGGCCAACTATGGCTACACCTTC.

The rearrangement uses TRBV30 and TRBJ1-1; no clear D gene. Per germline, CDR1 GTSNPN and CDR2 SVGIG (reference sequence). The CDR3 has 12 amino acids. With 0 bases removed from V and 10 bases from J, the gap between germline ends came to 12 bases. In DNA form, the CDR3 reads TGTGCCTGGAGTGTACGCCGACAAGGAGCTTTCTTT. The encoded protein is CAWSVRRQGAFF.

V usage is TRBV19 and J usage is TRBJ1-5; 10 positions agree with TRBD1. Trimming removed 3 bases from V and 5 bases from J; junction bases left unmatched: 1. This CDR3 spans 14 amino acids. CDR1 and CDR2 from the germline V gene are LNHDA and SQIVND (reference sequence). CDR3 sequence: CASSIGQGDQPQHF. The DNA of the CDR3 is TGTGCCAGTAGTATCGGACAGGGGGATCAGCCCCAGCATTTT.

CDR3 amino acids: CAWRQDPNTEAFF. CDR3 coding DNA: TGTGCCTGGCGACAGGACCCAAACACTGAAGCTTTCTTT. The V call is TRBV30, the J call TRBJ1-1, with D possibly matching TRBD1 (6 bases). Germline CDR1 reads GTSNPN; CDR2 reads SVGIG (reference sequence). Trimming left V 5 bases short and J 2 bases short, with 12 bases between. The CDR3 contains 13 residues.

The CDR3 DNA reads TGCGCCAGCAGGAGGGGACAGGGGGGTTTGGGCGGGGAGCTGTTTTTT. It specifies CASRRGQGGLGGELFF. V and J are TRBV4-1 and TRBJ2-2; the match to TRBD1 covers 11 bases. V was pared by 6 bases and J by 7 bases, with 10 bases of the junction left unmatched. From germline, CDR1 is MGHRA and CDR2 YSYEKL. This CDR3 region has 16 residues.

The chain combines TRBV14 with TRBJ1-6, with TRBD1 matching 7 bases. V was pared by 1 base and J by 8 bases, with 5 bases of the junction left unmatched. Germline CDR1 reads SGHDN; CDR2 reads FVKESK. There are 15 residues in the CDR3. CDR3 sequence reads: CASSQVGTAYSPLHF. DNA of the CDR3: TGTGCCAGCAGCCAAGTCGGGACAGCATATTCACCCCTCCACTTT.

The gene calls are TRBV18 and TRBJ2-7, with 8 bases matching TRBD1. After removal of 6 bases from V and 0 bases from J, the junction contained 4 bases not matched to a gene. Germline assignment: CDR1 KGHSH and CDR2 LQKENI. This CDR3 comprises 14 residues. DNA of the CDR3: TGTGCCAGCTCCCGACAGGGGAGCTCCTACGAGCAGTACTTC. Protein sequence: CASSRQGSSYEQYF. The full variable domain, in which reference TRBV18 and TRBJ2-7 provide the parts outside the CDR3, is NAGVMQNPRHLVRRRGQEARLRCSPMKGHSHVYWYRQLPEEGLKFMVYLQKENIIDESGMPKERFSAEFPKEGPSILRIQQVVRGDSAAYFCASSRQGSSYEQYFGPGTRLTVT.

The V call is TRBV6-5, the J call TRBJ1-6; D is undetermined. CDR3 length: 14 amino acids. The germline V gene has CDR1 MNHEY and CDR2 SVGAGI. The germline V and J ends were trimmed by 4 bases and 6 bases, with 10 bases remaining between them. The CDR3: CASSSAGTNSPLHF. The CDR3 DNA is TGTGCCAGCAGTTCTGCAGGAACTAATTCACCCCTCCACTTT.

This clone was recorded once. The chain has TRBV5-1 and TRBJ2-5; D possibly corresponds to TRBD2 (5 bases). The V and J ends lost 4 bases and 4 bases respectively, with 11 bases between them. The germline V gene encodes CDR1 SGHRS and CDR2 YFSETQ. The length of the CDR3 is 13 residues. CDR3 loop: CASSPPGGETQYF. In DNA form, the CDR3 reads TGCGCCAGCAGCCCCCCTGGAGGAGAGACCCAGTACTTC. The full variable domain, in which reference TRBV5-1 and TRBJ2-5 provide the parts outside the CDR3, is KAGVTQTPRYLIKTRGQQVTLSCSPISGHRSVSWYQQTPGQGLQFLFEYFSETQRNKGNFPGRFSGRQFSNSRSEMNVSTLELGDSALYLCASSPPGGETQYFGPGTRLLVL.

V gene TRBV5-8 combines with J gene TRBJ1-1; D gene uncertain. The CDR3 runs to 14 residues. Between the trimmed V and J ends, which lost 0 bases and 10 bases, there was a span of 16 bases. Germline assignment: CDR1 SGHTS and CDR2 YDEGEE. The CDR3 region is CASSLGATAVGAFF. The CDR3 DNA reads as TGTGCCAGCAGCTTGGGGGCCACCGCGGTGGGAGCTTTCTTT.